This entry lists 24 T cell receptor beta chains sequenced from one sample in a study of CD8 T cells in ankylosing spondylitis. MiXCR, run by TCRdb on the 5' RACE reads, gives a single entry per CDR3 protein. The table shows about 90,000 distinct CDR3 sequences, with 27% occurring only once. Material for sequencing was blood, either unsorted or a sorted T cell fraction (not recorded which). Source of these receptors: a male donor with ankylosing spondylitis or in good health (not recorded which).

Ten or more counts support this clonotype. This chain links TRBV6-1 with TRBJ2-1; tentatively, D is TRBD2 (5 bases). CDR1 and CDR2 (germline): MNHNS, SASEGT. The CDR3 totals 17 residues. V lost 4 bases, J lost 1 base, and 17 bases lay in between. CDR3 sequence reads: CASSVRRDTNSYNEQFF. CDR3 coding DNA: TGTGCCAGCAGTGTTCGCCGGGATACAAATTCCTACAATGAGCAGTTCTTC.

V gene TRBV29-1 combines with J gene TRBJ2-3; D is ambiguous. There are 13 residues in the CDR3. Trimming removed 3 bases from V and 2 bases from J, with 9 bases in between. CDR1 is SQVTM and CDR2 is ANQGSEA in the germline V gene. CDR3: CSVDRPLTDTQYF. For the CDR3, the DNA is TGCAGCGTTGATCGGCCACTCACAGATACGCAGTATTTT.

CDR3 bases: TGTGCCAGCAGTCCCCGAAGGGTCAATCAGCCCCAGCATTTT. Its translation: CASSPRRVNQPQHF. This sequence joins TRBV12-3 or TRBV12-4 and TRBJ1-5; D unclear. Trimming shortened V by 5 bases and J by 3 bases, and 11 bases separated the two germline ends. The length of the CDR3 is 14 residues.

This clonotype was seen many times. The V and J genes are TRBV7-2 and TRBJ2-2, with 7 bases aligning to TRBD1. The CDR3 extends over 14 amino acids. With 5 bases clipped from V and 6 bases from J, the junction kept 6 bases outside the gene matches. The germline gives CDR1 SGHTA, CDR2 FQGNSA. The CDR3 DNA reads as TGTGCCAGCAGCCTAAGACAGGGATCCGGGGAGCTGTTTTTT. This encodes CASSLRQGSGELFF.

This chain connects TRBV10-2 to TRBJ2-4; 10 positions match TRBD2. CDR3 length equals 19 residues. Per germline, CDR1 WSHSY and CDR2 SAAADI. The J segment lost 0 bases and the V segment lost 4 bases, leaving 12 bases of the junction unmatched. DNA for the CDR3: TGCGCCAGCAGTGCTCATAGCGGGAGGAGTAGCATAGCCAAAAACATTCAGTACTTC. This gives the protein CASSAHSGRSSIAKNIQYF.

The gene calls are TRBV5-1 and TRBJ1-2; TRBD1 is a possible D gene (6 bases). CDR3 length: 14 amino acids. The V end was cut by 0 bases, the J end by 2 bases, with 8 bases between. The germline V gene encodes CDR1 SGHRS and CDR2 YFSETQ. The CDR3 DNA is TGCGCCAGCAGCTTGGGGACAGCCAACTATGGCTACACCTTC. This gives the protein CASSLGTANYGYTF.

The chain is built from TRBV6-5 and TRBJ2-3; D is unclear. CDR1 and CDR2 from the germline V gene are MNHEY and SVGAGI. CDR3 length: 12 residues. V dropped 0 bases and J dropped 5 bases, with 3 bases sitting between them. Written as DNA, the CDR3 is TGTGCCAGCAGTTACTCGGGAGATACGCAGTATTTT. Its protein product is CASSYSGDTQYF.

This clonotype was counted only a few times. The CDR3, as DNA: TGTGCCATCAGGTGGACAAACACCGGGGAGCTGTTTTTT. Its translation: CAIRWTNTGELFF. The rearrangement joins TRBV10-3 to TRBJ2-2; perhaps TRBD1 as D (5 bases). V was cut by 6 bases and J by 2 bases, with 7 bases left in between. CDR1 is ENHRY, CDR2 SYGVKD, per germline. CDR3 length: 13 residues.

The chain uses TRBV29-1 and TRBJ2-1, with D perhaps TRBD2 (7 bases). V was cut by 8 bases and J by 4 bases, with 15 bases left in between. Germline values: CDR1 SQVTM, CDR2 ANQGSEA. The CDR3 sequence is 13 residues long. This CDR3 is CSLGGGRYNEQFF. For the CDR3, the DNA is TGCAGCCTTGGGGGGGGGCGGTACAATGAGCAGTTCTTC.

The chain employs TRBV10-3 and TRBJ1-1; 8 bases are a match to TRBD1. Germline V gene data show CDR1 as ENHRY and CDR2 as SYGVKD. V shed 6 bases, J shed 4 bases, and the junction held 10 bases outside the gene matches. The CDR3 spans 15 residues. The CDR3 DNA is TGTGCCATCAGCACAGGGGGGTTGTCGAGCACTGAAGCTTTCTTT. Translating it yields CAISTGGLSSTEAFF.

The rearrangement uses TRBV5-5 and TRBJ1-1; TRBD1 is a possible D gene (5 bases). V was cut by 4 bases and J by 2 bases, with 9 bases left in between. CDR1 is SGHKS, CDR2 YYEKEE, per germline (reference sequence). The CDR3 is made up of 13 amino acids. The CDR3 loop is CASSQTANTEAFF. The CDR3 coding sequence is TGTGCCAGCAGCCAGACAGCAAACACTGAAGCTTTCTTT. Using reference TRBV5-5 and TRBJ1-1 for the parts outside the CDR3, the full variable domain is DAGVTQSPTHLIKTRGQQVTLRCSPISGHKSVSWYQQVLGQGPQFIFQYYEKEERGRGNFPDRFSARQFPNYSSELNVNALLLGDSALYLCASSQTANTEAFFGQGTRLTVV.

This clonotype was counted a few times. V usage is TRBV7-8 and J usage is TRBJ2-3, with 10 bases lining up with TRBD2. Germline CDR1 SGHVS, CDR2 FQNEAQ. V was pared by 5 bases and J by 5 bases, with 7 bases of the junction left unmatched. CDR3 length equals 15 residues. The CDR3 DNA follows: TGTGCCAGCAGCAAAAAGCGGGAGGGGGTAGATACGCAGTATTTT. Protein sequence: CASSKKREGVDTQYF.

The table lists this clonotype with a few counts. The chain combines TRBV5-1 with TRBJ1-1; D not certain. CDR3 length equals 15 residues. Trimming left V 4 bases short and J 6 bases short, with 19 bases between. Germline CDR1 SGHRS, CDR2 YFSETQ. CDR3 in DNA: TGCGCCAGCAGCCCGGGAGGAAACTCTCCAGCTGAAGCTTTCTTT. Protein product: CASSPGGNSPAEAFF.

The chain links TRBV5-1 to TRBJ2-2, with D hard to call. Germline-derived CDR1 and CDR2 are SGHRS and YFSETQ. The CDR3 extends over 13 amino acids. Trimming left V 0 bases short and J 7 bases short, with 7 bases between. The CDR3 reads CASSLAEGGELFF. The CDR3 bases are TGCGCCAGCAGCTTGGCCGAAGGCGGGGAGCTGTTTTTT.

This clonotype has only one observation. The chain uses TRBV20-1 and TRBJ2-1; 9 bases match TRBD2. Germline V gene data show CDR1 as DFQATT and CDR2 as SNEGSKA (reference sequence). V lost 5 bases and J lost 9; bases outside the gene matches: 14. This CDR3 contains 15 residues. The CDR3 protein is CSAGELAGRIIEQFF. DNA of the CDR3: TGCAGTGCTGGGGAGCTAGCGGGACGTATTATTGAGCAGTTCTTC.

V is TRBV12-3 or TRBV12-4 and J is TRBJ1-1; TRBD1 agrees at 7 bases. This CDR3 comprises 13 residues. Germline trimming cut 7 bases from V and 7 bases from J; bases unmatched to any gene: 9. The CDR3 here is CASIPFTGDEAFF. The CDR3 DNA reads TGTGCCAGCATCCCATTCACAGGGGATGAAGCTTTCTTT.

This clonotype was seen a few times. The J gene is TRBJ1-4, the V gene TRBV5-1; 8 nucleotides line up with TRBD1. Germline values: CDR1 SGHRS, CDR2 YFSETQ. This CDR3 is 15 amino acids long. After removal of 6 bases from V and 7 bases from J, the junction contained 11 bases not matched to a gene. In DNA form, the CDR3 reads TGCGCCAGCAACCAGGCCGGGACAGGAGGTGAAAAACTGTTTTTT. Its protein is CASNQAGTGGEKLFF.

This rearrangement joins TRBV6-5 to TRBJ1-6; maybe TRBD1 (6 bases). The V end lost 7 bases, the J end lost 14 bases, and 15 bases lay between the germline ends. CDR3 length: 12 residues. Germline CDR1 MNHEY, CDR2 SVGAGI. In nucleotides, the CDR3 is TGTGCCAGCACCGTGACCGGGGGCACCCTCCACTTT. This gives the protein CASTVTGGTLHF.

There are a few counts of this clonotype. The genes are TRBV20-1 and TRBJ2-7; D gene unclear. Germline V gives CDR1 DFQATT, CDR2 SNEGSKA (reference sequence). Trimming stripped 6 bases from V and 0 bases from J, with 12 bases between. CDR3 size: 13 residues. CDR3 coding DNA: TGCAGTGCCCAGGCTACGAACTCCTACGAGCAGTACTTC. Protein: CSAQATNSYEQYF.

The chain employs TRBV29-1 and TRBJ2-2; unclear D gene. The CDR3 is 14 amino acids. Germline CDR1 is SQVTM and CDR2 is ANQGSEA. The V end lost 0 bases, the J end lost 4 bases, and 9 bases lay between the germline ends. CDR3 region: CSVEEEYGTGELFF. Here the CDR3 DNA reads TGCAGCGTTGAAGAGGAGTACGGCACCGGGGAGCTGTTTTTT.

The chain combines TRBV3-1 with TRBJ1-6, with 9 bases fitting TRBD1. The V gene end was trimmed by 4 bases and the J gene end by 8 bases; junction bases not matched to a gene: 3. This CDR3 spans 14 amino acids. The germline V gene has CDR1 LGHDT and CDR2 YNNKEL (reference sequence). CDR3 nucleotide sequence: TGTGCCAGCAGCCTGGACAGGGGACATTCACCCCTCCACTTT. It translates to CASSLDRGHSPLHF.

The CDR3 region is CASSRAGGTTDTQYF. The CDR3 DNA is TGTGCCAGCAGCCGGGCGGGGGGGACCACAGATACGCAGTATTTT. This chain joins TRBV3-1 and TRBJ2-3; 9 positions agree with TRBD2. The CDR3 totals 15 residues. Germline V gene sequence: CDR1 LGHDT, CDR2 YNNKEL (reference sequence). The V and J ends lost 4 bases and 2 bases, in that order; junction bases with no gene match: 4.

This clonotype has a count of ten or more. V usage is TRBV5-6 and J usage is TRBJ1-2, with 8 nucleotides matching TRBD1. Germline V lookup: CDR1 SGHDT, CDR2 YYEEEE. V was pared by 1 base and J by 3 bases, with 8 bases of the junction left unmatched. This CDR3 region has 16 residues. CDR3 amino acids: CASSLRGTGSYYGYTF. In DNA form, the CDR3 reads TGTGCCAGCAGCTTGAGAGGGACAGGATCGTACTATGGCTACACCTTC.

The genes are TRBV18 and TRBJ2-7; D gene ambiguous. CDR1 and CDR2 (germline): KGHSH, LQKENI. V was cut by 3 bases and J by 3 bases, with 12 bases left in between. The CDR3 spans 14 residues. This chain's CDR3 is CASSPESRNYEQYF. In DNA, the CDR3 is TGTGCCAGCTCACCGGAGAGTCGGAACTACGAGCAGTACTTC.